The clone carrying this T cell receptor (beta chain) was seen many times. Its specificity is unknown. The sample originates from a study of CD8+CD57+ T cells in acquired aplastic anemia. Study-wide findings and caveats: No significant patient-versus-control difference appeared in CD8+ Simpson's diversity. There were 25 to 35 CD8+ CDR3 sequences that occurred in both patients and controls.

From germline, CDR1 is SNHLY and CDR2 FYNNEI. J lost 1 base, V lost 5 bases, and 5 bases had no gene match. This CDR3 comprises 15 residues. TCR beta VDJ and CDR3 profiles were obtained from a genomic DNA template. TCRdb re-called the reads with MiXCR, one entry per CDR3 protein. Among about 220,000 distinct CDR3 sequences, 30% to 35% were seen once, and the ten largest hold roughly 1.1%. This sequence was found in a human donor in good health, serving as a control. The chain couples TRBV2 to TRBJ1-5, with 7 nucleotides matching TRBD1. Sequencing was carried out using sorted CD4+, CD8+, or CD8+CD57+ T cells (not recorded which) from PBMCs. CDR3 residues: CASSPKGASNQPQHF. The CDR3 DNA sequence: TGTGCCAGCAGTCCCAAGGGGGCCAGCAATCAGCCCCAGCATTTT.